The TCR beta chain under discussion was sequenced for a study of OX40 agonist ivuxolimab in advanced cancers. This CDR3 contains 9 residues. Looked up from germline, CDR1 is MNHNS and CDR2 is SASEGT. The ends were cut back, 5 bases at V and 9 bases at J, with 4 bases in the middle. Clones were sequenced by immunoSEQ multiplex PCR, and TCRdb holds only the in-frame ones, with some missing. Of some 140,000 clones listed, 90% were seen once; the top ten hold about 1%. The rearrangement uses TRBV6-1 and TRBJ2-5, with D unclear. Source: CD4+ or CD8+ T cells sorted from blood, taken in a trial of the OX40 agonist ivuxolimab. The source is an adult with an advanced solid tumor such as melanoma, head and neck, liver or kidney cancer. The CDR3 region is CASSMPQYF. The DNA for the CDR3 is TGTGCCAGCAGTATGCCCCAGTACTTC.